This TCR beta chain was identified in a study of CD8+CD57+ T cells in acquired aplastic anemia. Study in general: Sorted CD4+ and CD8+ cells gave an average of about 3.4 ug of DNA. Among healthy donors, CD4+ cells averaged about 10 million reads.

For CDR3 and TCR beta VDJ profiling, genomic DNA was the template used. In TCRdb, the reads were re-called with MiXCR into one record per CDR3 protein. The sample shows about 130,000 distinct CDR3 sequences, around 48% of them seen only once. Findings of the study overall: Patients were compared with controls for CD8+ Simpson's diversity, and no significant difference emerged. Overlap between patients and controls comprised 25 to 30 CD8+ CDR3 sequences.

A note on this clonotype: No antigen is known for it.

The receptor was isolated from a human donor in good health, serving as a control. Sequencing input: sorted CD4+, CD8+, or CD8+CD57+ T cells (not recorded which) from PBMCs.

The CDR3 DNA follows: TGTGCCATCCGACCCTCTGCAGGGAGCAATCAGCCCCAGCATTTT. Encoded protein: CAIRPSAGSNQPQHF. This chain uses TRBV19 with TRBJ1-5, with a possible D match to TRBD1 (5 bases). The CDR3 contains 15 residues. Per germline, CDR1 LNHDA and CDR2 SQIVND (reference sequence). Trimming cost V 10 bases and J 1 base, with 17 bases left between them. Complete variable domain (other parts from reference TRBV19 and TRBJ1-5): DGGITQSPKYLFRKEGQNVTLSCEQNLNHDAMYWYRQDPGQGLRLIYYSQIVNDFQKGDIAEGYSVSREKKESFPLTVTSAQKNPTAFYLCAIRPSAGSNQPQHFGDGTRLSIL.